The rows below give T cell receptor beta chains drawn from one sample of a study of chemoradiotherapy in HPV16-positive cancers. Profiled with immunoSEQ multiplex PCR; TCRdb holds only in-frame clones, not every one. The table lists about 35,000 clones, 92% of them singletons. The sample was blood, taken from a patient who underwent chemoradiotherapy. The origin of the receptors is a human donor with HPV-associated anogenital cancer. Both conserved end residues are part of each CDR3. Fields, in order: D gene, V gene, J gene, clone size, CDR3 DNA, CDR3 protein. The D gene is left open where the match is weak. Size is omitted from some rows. Given values are once, few, many or a class for expanded clones.

D: TRBD1
V: TRBV14
J: TRBJ2-7
size: NA
DNA: TGTGCCAGCAGCGACTGGGACAGGGGATTTGCCGAGCAGTACTTC
CDR3: CASSDWDRGFAEQYF

D: NA
V: TRBV14
J: TRBJ1-2
size: NA
DNA: TGTGCCAGCAGCCAAGATCTTGATGTGCTAACCTATGGCTACACCTTC
CDR3: CASSQDLDVLTYGYTF

D: TRBD1
V: TRBV6-1
J: TRBJ1-3
size: NA
DNA: TGTGCCAGCAGTGAGACAGGGTCGTTTGGAAACACCATATATTTT
CDR3: CASSETGSFGNTIYF

D: NA
V: TRBV6-1
J: TRBJ1-4
size: NA
DNA: TGTGCCAGCAGTTACAGGGAAAAACTGTTTTTT
CDR3: CASSYREKLFF

D: TRBD1
V: TRBV10-3
J: TRBJ1-1
size: NA
DNA: TGTGCCATCAGTGACTACACCGGGACAGGGAGTGGGCTGAACACTGAAGCTTTCTTT
CDR3: CAISDYTGTGSGLNTEAFF

D: NA
V: TRBV7-9
J: TRBJ2-2
size: NA
DNA: TGTGCCAGCAGCTCTCCGACGGTAAAAACCGGGGAGCTGTTTTTT
CDR3: CASSSPTVKTGELFF

D: NA
V: TRBV7-9
J: TRBJ2-7
size: once
DNA: TGTGCCAGCAGCTTTCCGGGCAGGCGCGCCTACGAGCAGTACTTC
CDR3: CASSFPGRRAYEQYF

D: NA
V: TRBV5-4
J: TRBJ1-2
size: NA
DNA: TGTGCCAGCAGCTTGGCTCGGGCTGCCTATGGCTACACCTTC
CDR3: CASSLARAAYGYTF

D: NA
V: TRBV19
J: TRBJ1-1
size: NA
DNA: TGTGCCAGTAGTACGGCCGACAGGAGGACTGAAGCTTTCTTT
CDR3: CASSTADRRTEAFF

D: NA
V: TRBV5-1
J: TRBJ2-5
size: once
DNA: TGCGCCAGCCTAGGGACGTCTGGAGAGACCCAGTACTTC
CDR3: CASLGTSGETQYF

D: TRBD1
V: TRBV2
J: TRBJ2-1
size: NA
DNA: TGTGCCAGCCGGGACAGGGTCTCCTACAATGAGCAGTTCTTC
CDR3: CASRDRVSYNEQFF

D: NA
V: TRBV4-2
J: TRBJ2-1
size: NA
DNA: TGTGCCAGCAGCCAAATCTCCCTAAATGAGGCGTTCTTC
CDR3: CASSQISLNEAFF

D: NA
V: TRBV29-1
J: TRBJ1-1
size: NA
DNA: TGCAGCGTTGATCACCCATCGGTACTTCTGACGAACACTGAAGCTTTCTTT
CDR3: CSVDHPSVLLTNTEAFF

D: NA
V: TRBV27
J: TRBJ1-2
size: NA
DNA: TGTGCCAGCGGCCAATTGGGCAGGGAAGGAAACTATGGCTACACCTTC
CDR3: CASGQLGREGNYGYTF

D: TRBD2
V: TRBV2
J: TRBJ2-1
size: NA
DNA: TGTGCCAGCAGTGGGGCTAGCGGCCGCGAAGAGCAGTTCTTC
CDR3: CASSGASGREEQFF

D: NA
V: TRBV4-3
J: TRBJ2-1
size: NA
DNA: TGCGCCAGCAGCCAAGATGGGAATCGGTACAATGAGCAGTTCTTC
CDR3: CASSQDGNRYNEQFF

D: NA
V: TRBV6-6
J: TRBJ2-7
size: NA
DNA: TGTGCCAGCAGTTACTCTAGTCGGGACAACTCCTACGAGCAGTACTTC
CDR3: CASSYSSRDNSYEQYF

D: NA
V: TRBV21-1
J: TRBJ1-1
size: NA
DNA: TGTGCCAGCAGCAAAGTGAATCGGTATTCGAACACTGAAGCTTTCTTT
CDR3: CASSKVNRYSNTEAFF

D: NA
V: TRBV5-1
J: TRBJ2-5
size: NA
DNA: TGCGCCAGCAGCCCAGTTGTGGGCTTGGAGACCCAGTACTTC
CDR3: CASSPVVGLETQYF

D: TRBD1
V: TRBV7-2
J: TRBJ1-6
size: NA
DNA: TGTGCCAGCAGCCCAGCGGGACAGAGCTATAATTCACCCCTCCACTTT
CDR3: CASSPAGQSYNSPLHF

D: NA
V: TRBV7-9
J: TRBJ2-1
size: NA
DNA: TGTGCCAGCAGCCCAGGGAGGCGGGCTTCGGGCAATGAGCAGTTCTTC
CDR3: CASSPGRRASGNEQFF

D: TRBD1
V: TRBV5-4
J: TRBJ2-2
size: NA
DNA: TGTGCCAGCAGTTGGGCCGGGACAGGAGGCACCGGGGAGCTGTTTTTT
CDR3: CASSWAGTGGTGELFF

D: NA
V: TRBV1
J: TRBJ2-7
size: NA
DNA: TGCACCAGCAGGGGAGCTAAGCCCCTCTTCTACGAGCAGTACTTC
CDR3: CTSRGAKPLFYEQYF

D: NA
V: TRBV15
J: TRBJ2-2
size: NA
DNA: TGTGCCACCAGCAGAGTGGGGAACACCGGGGAGCTGTTTTTT
CDR3: CATSRVGNTGELFF

D: TRBD1
V: TRBV7-9
J: TRBJ1-4
size: NA
DNA: TGTGCCAGCAGCTTGGGTCAGGGGGGGGTGCAAAAACTGTTTTTT
CDR3: CASSLGQGGVQKLFF

D: TRBD1
V: TRBV5-8
J: TRBJ1-4
size: NA
DNA: TGTGCCAGCAGCCAAGGACAGGCCGCTCTATTTGAAAAACTGTTTTTT
CDR3: CASSQGQAALFEKLFF

D: TRBD1
V: TRBV2
J: TRBJ2-7
size: NA
DNA: TGTGCCAGCATGGACAGGACCTACGAGCAGTACTTC
CDR3: CASMDRTYEQYF

D: NA
V: TRBV6-6
J: TRBJ1-4
size: once
DNA: TGTGCCAGCAGTGATCGGGCCGGGGAACTGTTTTTT
CDR3: CASSDRAGELFF

D: TRBD2
V: TRBV6-5
J: TRBJ2-7
size: NA
DNA: TGTGCCAGCAGTCGACCCGGGACTAGTTCCTACGAGCAGTACTTC
CDR3: CASSRPGTSSYEQYF